This TCR beta chain was retrieved from a study of PD-L1 blockade in urothelial cancer. About the research overall: About 85% of the 29 patients were men whose urothelial cancer was bladder-origin. Blood analysis took place 3 weeks (second dose) and 6 weeks after treatment start. Findings and limits, study-wide: In blood sampled pretreatment, TCR clonality below the median predicted better survival.

Urothelial carcinoma in patients was locally advanced or metastatic. The CDR3 runs 15 residues. Trimming cost V 3 bases and J 5 bases; bases outside gene matches: 7. Germline lookup yields CDR1 SGHNT and CDR2 YYREEE (reference sequence). A word on this clone: As yet, its antigen is unknown.

Here immunoSEQ multiplex PCR was the method, and the copy in TCRdb shows in-frame clones only, minus some. The sample shows just over 20,000 clones, roughly 90% of them seen only once. The chain links TRBV5-4 to TRBJ2-3; 9 nucleotides line up with TRBD1. This receptor was obtained from a woman between 55 and 75 years old with urothelial cancer. The sample was PBMCs, taken around atezolizumab (anti-PD-L1) treatment. The CDR3 loop reads CASSSSGTGKDTQYF. CDR3 DNA sequence: TGTGCCAGCAGCTCTTCCGGGACAGGGAAAGATACGCAGTATTTT.